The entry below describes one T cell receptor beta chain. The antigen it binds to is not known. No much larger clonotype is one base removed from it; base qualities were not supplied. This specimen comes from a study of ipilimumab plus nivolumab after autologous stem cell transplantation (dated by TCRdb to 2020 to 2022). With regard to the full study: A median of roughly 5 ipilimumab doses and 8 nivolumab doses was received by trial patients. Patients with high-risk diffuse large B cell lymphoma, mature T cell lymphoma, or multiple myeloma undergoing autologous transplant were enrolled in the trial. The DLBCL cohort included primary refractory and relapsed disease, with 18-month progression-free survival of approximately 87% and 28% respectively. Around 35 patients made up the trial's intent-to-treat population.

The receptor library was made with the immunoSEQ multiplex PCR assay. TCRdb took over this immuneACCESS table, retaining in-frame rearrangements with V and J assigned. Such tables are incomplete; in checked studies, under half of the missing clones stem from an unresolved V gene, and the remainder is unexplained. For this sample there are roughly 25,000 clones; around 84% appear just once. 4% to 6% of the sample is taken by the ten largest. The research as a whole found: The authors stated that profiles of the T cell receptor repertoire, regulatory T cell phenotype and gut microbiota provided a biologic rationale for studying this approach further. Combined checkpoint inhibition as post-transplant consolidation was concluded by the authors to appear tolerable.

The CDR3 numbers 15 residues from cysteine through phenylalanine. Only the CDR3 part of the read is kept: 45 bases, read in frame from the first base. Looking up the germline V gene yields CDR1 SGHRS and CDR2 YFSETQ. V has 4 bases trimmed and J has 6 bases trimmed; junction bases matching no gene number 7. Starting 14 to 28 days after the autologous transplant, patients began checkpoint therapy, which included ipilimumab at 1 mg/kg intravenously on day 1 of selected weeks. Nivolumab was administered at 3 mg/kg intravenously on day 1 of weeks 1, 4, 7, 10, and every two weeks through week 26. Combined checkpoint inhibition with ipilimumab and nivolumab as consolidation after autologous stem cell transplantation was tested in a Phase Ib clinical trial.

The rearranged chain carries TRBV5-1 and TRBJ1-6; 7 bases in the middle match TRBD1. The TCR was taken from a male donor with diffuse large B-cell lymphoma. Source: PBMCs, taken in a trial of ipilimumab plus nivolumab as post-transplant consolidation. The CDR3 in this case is CASSRGTDGNSPLHF. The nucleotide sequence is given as TGCGCCAGCAGCCGGGGGACAGATGGTAATTCACCCCTCCACTTT.